The 29 T cell receptor beta chains below were found in one sample sequenced in a study of cytomegalovirus exposure and HLA in healthy donors. PCR amplification relied on 60 Vbeta primers (plus 13 Jbeta primers). Clones were read by immunoSEQ multiplex PCR, and TCRdb kept only the in-frame ones, dropping some. Here the sample spans approximately 200,000 clones, roughly 80% being singletons. The sequencing sample was made of PBMCs. These receptors were taken from a woman aged 25 to 39 in good health and CMV-seropositive.

This chain links TRBV7-3 with TRBJ2-3; a weak D match, TRBD1 (5 bases). Trimming took 5 bases from V and 0 from J, leaving 15 bases between them. In germline, CDR1 is SGHTA, CDR2 FQGTGA. The CDR3 covers 16 residues. The CDR3 nucleotides are TGTGCCAGCAGCATCATCCCCCGACAGAGCACAGATACGCAGTATTTT. It yields the protein CASSIIPRQSTDTQYF.

V is TRBV9 and J is TRBJ2-7; weak D call: TRBD2 (5 bases). CDR1 is SGDLS and CDR2 is YYNGEE in the germline V gene. This CDR3 spans 16 amino acids. With 3 bases removed from V and 2 bases from J, the gap between germline ends came to 18 bases. CDR3 in DNA: TGTGCCAGCAGCGCAAACAAACTAGTCCCGGCCTACGAGCAGTACTTC. Encoded protein: CASSANKLVPAYEQYF.

The chain employs TRBV9 and TRBJ1-1, with TRBD1 matching 10 bases. V trimming: 4 bases; J trimming: 6 bases; junction bases outside the gene matches: 9. The length of the CDR3 is 15 residues. The germline V gene encodes CDR1 SGDLS and CDR2 YYNGEE. CDR3 bases: TGTGCCAGCAGCAGGGGGGACAGGGGTCAATCTGAAGCTTTCTTT. Its translation: CASSRGDRGQSEAFF.

The rearrangement uses TRBV28 and TRBJ2-3; 7 nucleotides agree with TRBD1. The CDR3 loop spans 18 amino acids. The J segment lost 0 bases and the V segment lost 5 bases, leaving 14 bases of the junction unmatched. Germline V lookup: CDR1 MDHEN, CDR2 SYDVKM. The DNA for the CDR3 is TGTGCCAGCAGTCAGAGGGGACAGCCCCGTGCTAGCACAGATACGCAGTATTTT. Translation: CASSQRGQPRASTDTQYF.

The J gene is TRBJ1-1, the V gene TRBV28; 8 bases are shared with TRBD1. Trimming took 6 bases from V and 2 from J; bases not matched to a gene: 11. Germline V gives CDR1 MDHEN, CDR2 SYDVKM. The CDR3 is made up of 16 amino acids. CDR3 protein: CASSFYRGLTNTEAFF. The CDR3 bases are TGTGCCAGCAGCTTTTACAGGGGGTTAACTAACACTGAAGCTTTCTTT.

The chain links TRBV4-1 to TRBJ1-2, with TRBD1 as a possible D gene (5 bases). Trimming removed 1 base at V and 7 bases at J, with 7 bases between. This CDR3 spans 12 amino acids. CDR1 and CDR2 from the germline V gene are MGHRA and YSYEKL. The CDR3 spells CASSQGRAGYTF. CDR3 nucleotides: TGCGCCAGCAGCCAAGGCAGGGCTGGCTACACCTTC.

V and J are TRBV7-3 and TRBJ2-5; 10 bases agree with TRBD1. Germline assignment: CDR1 SGHTA and CDR2 FQGTGA. CDR3 length: 14 amino acids. V was pared by 5 bases and J by 4 bases, with 4 bases of the junction left unmatched. CDR3 amino acids: CASSLTGGGETQYF. Written as DNA, the CDR3 is TGTGCCAGCAGCCTGACAGGGGGCGGAGAGACCCAGTACTTC.

V usage is TRBV5-1 and J usage is TRBJ2-7; the D gene is possibly TRBD1 (6 bases). CDR1 is SGHRS and CDR2 is YFSETQ in the germline V gene. CDR3 length: 14 amino acids. V lost 4 bases and J lost 6, with 17 bases in between. The CDR3 bases are TGCGCCAGCAGCGACACCGGGACACGACCCGAGCAGTACTTC. Translation gives CASSDTGTRPEQYF.

Turning to this clone: The junction and the germline gene differ at one end; a read error may be behind it. The chain carries TRBV27 and TRBJ2-3; D unresolved. The CDR3 spans 12 residues. Germline loops: CDR1 MNHEY, CDR2 SMNVEV (reference sequence). CDR3 bases: TGTACCAGCACTTCCGTCGCAGATACGCAGTATTTT. This encodes CTSTSVADTQYF.

The chain employs TRBV19 and TRBJ1-2, with 8 bases lining up with TRBD1. CDR1 is LNHDA and CDR2 is SQIVND in the germline V gene (reference sequence). The J segment lost 4 bases and the V segment lost 5 bases, leaving 6 bases of the junction unmatched. This CDR3 has 14 amino acids. DNA for the CDR3: TGTGCCAGTAGTCGGACAGGGTCAGGCTATGGCTACACCTTC. Its translation: CASSRTGSGYGYTF.

The chain employs TRBV5-1 and TRBJ1-1, with D tentatively TRBD1 (5 bases). The ends were cut back, 4 bases at V and 0 bases at J, with 13 bases in the middle. Per the germline V gene, CDR1 is SGHRS and CDR2 is YFSETQ. CDR3 length: 15 residues. Here the CDR3 reads CASSSGGTVNTEAFF. The CDR3 coding sequence is TGCGCCAGCAGCAGCGGCGGGACGGTGAACACTGAAGCTTTCTTT.

This clone has only one observation. The chain couples TRBV6-5 to TRBJ2-1; D is unresolved. The CDR3 is 14 residues long. The V end was cut by 6 bases, the J end by 2 bases, with 11 bases between. Germline lookup yields CDR1 MNHEY and CDR2 SVGAGI. The CDR3 spells CASRLAAPYNEQFF. The CDR3 region has the DNA TGTGCCAGCAGACTGGCGGCCCCCTACAATGAGCAGTTCTTC.

This sequence joins TRBV6-4 and TRBJ2-1; 12 nucleotides line up with TRBD2. The J segment lost 7 bases and the V segment lost 2 bases, leaving 0 bases of the junction unmatched. This CDR3 has 14 amino acids. Germline-derived CDR1 and CDR2 are MRHNA and SNTAGT. The CDR3 DNA reads as TGTGCCAGCAGTGACGGACTAGCGGGGAATGAGCAGTTCTTC. Its translation is CASSDGLAGNEQFF.

The chain recombines TRBV7-9 with TRBJ1-1; unclear D gene. The germline V and J ends were trimmed by 1 base and 4 bases, with 10 bases remaining between them. The CDR3 has 14 amino acids. The germline V gene has CDR1 SEHNR and CDR2 FQNEAQ (reference sequence). The CDR3 is CASSLVRSGTEAFF. CDR3 DNA: TGTGCCAGCAGCTTAGTGAGGAGCGGCACTGAAGCTTTCTTT.

Only one count was recorded for this clone. This sequence joins TRBV19 and TRBJ2-7, with D possibly TRBD1 on 5 matching bases. CDR1 and CDR2 from the germline V gene are LNHDA and SQIVND (reference sequence). The CDR3 extends over 15 amino acids. The V gene lost 3 bases and the J gene lost 3 bases, with 15 bases spanning the gap. CDR3 sequence (DNA): TGTGCCAGTAGTATTTCAGGGCTTGAATTCTACGAGCAGTACTTC. The encoded protein is CASSISGLEFYEQYF. The full variable domain, in which reference TRBV19 and TRBJ2-7 provide the parts outside the CDR3, is DGGITQSPKYLFRKEGQNVTLSCEQNLNHDAMYWYRQDPGQGLRLIYYSQIVNDFQKGDIAEGYSVSREKKESFPLTVTSAQKNPTAFYLCASSISGLEFYEQYFGPGTRLTVT.

V usage is TRBV27 and J usage is TRBJ2-7; D call uncertain. The CDR3 is made up of 12 amino acids. Trimming took off 4 bases at V and 3 bases at J, with 7 bases between the two ends. The germline CDR1 and CDR2 sequences are MNHEY and SMNVEV (reference sequence). The CDR3 bases are TGTGCCAGCAGTTCGAGGAGCTACGAGCAGTACTTC. Protein product: CASSSRSYEQYF.

The V call is TRBV6-1, the J call TRBJ1-1; weak D call: TRBD1 (5 bases). The CDR3 is made up of 14 amino acids. The V gene's germline CDR1 is MNHNS and CDR2 SASEGT. Trimming left V 6 bases short and J 1 base short, with 12 bases between. The CDR3 loop reads CASRSTGQNTEAFF. In DNA, the CDR3 is TGTGCCAGCAGATCTACCGGACAGAACACTGAAGCTTTCTTT.

The genes are TRBV9 and TRBJ2-3; 8 bases are a match to TRBD2. J gave up 0 bases and V 0 bases, and 12 bases lay outside the gene matches. In germline, CDR1 is SGDLS, CDR2 YYNGEE. There are 19 residues in the CDR3. The CDR3 DNA follows: TGTGCCAGCAGCGTAGGGTCCAGCGGGGGCCTTCCTAGCACAGATACGCAGTATTTT. Translating gives CASSVGSSGGLPSTDTQYF.

The chain links TRBV7-2 to TRBJ2-2; D remains unclear. CDR1 and CDR2 from the germline V gene are SGHTA and FQGNSA. The CDR3 spans 15 residues. V dropped 2 bases and J dropped 0 bases, with 7 bases sitting between them. The CDR3 region is CASSLSRANTGELFF. The CDR3 DNA is TGTGCCAGCAGCTTATCCCGAGCGAACACCGGGGAGCTGTTTTTT. Looking up the rest from reference TRBV7-2 and TRBJ2-2 gives the full variable domain: GAGVSQSPSNKVTEKGKDVELRCDPISGHTALYWYRQSLGQGLEFLIYFQGNSAPDKSGLPSDRFSAERTGGSVSTLTIQRTQQEDSAVYLCASSLSRANTGELFFGEGSRLTVL.

J is TRBJ1-1 and V is TRBV2; TRBD1 matches at 11 bases. The length of the CDR3 is 20 residues. J gave up 0 bases and V 5 bases, and 17 bases lay outside the gene matches. In germline, CDR1 is SNHLY, CDR2 FYNNEI. Here the CDR3 reads CASSPLGTGGLGSMNTEAFF. In DNA, the CDR3 is TGTGCCAGCAGTCCCCTGGGGACAGGGGGTTTAGGGAGCATGAACACTGAAGCTTTCTTT.

This clone was observed a few times. The chain recombines TRBV10-2 with TRBJ2-7; TRBD1 matches 7 bases. J gave up 3 bases and V 10 bases, and 15 bases lay outside the gene matches. The CDR3 has 15 residues. Germline V lookup: CDR1 WSHSY, CDR2 SAAADI. The CDR3: CATRGRGQPNYEQYF. The DNA of the CDR3 is TGCGCCACCAGAGGAAGGGGACAGCCTAACTACGAGCAGTACTTC.

The CDR3 spells CASRVSGGLETQYF. Written as DNA, the CDR3 is TGCGCCAGCAGGGTGTCAGGCGGGTTAGAGACCCAGTACTTC. The V and J genes are TRBV5-1 and TRBJ2-5, with a weak D call TRBD2 (5 bases). V lost 5 bases to trimming and J lost 4 bases, with 15 bases between them. CDR3 length: 14 amino acids. Looked up from germline, CDR1 is SGHRS and CDR2 is YFSETQ.

The sample holds a few counts of this clone. The CDR3 sequence is CASSAHSSYEQYF. CDR3 coding DNA: TGTGCCAGCAGCGCCCACTCTTCCTACGAGCAGTACTTC. The chain couples TRBV9 to TRBJ2-7, with D hard to call. The germline V gene has CDR1 SGDLS and CDR2 YYNGEE. CDR3 length equals 13 residues. The V gene lost 3 bases and the J gene lost 1 base, with 8 bases spanning the gap.

The rearrangement joins TRBV9 to TRBJ2-7; the match to TRBD2 covers 9 bases. V dropped 3 bases and J dropped 2; count of bases not matched to a gene: 6. Germline CDR1 and CDR2: SGDLS and YYNGEE. The CDR3 contains 15 residues. As DNA, the CDR3 is TGTGCCAGCAGCGCCGGGACTAGCATCACCTACGAGCAGTACTTC. Residues: CASSAGTSITYEQYF.

V is TRBV10-2 and J is TRBJ2-7; 8 bases are shared with TRBD1. CDR1 WSHSY and CDR2 SAAADI come from the germline V gene. With 7 bases clipped from V and 7 bases from J, the junction kept 12 bases outside the gene matches. The CDR3 runs to 14 residues. CDR3 region: CASIRGQGTWEQYF. CDR3 DNA: TGCGCCAGCATTCGCGGACAGGGTACTTGGGAGCAGTACTTC.

The rearrangement joins TRBV7-6 to TRBJ1-1, with D uncertain. There are 14 residues in the CDR3. V lost 3 bases, J lost 1 base, and 9 bases lay in between. CDR1 and CDR2 (germline): SGHVS, FNYEAQ. The CDR3 DNA sequence: TGTGCCAGCAGCTTGAGGATTTCGAACACTGAAGCTTTCTTT. It encodes CASSLRISNTEAFF.

J is TRBJ2-7 and V is TRBV7-8; D gene ambiguous. The CDR3 covers 13 residues. V lost 4 bases and J lost 3, with 10 bases in between. Germline V gives CDR1 SGHVS, CDR2 FQNEAQ. Here the CDR3 DNA reads TGTGCCAGCAGCTCCTCCCCCTTCTACGAGCAGTACTTC. Its protein is CASSSSPFYEQYF.

The chain has TRBV19 and TRBJ2-6, with 7 bases fitting TRBD1. Germline V gives CDR1 LNHDA, CDR2 SQIVND (reference sequence). The V gene end was trimmed by 2 bases and the J gene end by 1 base; junction bases not matched to a gene: 2. The CDR3 has 16 residues. Here the CDR3 reads CASSINRGSGANVLTF. The CDR3 region has the DNA TGTGCCAGTAGTATAAACAGGGGTTCTGGGGCCAACGTCCTGACTTTC.

CDR3 amino acids: CASSLSLREGTDTQYF. Here the CDR3 DNA reads TGCGCCAGCAGCTTGAGTCTGCGGGAGGGCACAGATACGCAGTATTTT. The V gene is TRBV5-1, the J gene TRBJ2-3; 8 nucleotides match TRBD2. The CDR3 contains 16 residues. The J segment lost 1 base and the V segment lost 1 base, leaving 5 bases of the junction unmatched. Germline V CDR1 and CDR2: SGHRS, YFSETQ.